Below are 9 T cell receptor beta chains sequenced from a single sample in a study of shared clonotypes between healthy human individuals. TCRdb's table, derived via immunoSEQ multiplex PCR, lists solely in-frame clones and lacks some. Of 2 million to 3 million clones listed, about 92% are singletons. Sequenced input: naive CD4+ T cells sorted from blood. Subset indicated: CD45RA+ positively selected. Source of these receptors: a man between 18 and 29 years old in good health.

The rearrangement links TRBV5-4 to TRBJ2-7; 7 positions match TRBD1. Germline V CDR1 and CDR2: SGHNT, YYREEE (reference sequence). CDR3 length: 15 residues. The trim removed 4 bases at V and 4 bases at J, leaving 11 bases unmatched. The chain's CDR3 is CASSQSGQKVYEQYF. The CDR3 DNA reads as TGTGCCAGCAGCCAATCGGGACAGAAAGTTTACGAGCAGTACTTC.

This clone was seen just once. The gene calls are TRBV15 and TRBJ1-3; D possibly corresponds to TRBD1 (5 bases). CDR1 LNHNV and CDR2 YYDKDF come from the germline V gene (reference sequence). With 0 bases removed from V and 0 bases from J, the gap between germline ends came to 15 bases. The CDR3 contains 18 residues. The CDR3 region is CATSREESWGYSGNTIYF. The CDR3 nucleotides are TGTGCCACCAGCAGAGAAGAATCGTGGGGCTACTCTGGAAACACCATATATTTT.

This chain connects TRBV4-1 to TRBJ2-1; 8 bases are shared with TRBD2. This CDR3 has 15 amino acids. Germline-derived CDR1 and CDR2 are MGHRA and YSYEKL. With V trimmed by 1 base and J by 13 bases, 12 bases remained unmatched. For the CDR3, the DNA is TGCGCCAGCAGCCAAGGTTCGTGGCGGGGGGTTCCCCAGTTCTTC. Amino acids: CASSQGSWRGVPQFF.

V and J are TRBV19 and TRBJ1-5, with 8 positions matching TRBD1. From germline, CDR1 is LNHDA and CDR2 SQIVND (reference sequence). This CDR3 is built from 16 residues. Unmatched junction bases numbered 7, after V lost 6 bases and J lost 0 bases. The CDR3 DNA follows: TGTGCCAGTAGAGAACAGGGGGGGTATAGCAATCAGCCCCAGCATTTT. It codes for CASREQGGYSNQPQHF.

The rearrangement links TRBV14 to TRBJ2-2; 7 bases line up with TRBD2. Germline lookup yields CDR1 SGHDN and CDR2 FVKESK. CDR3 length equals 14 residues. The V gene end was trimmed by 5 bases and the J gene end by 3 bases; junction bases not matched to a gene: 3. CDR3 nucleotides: TGTGCCAGCAGCGGGGGACTATACACCGGGGAGCTGTTTTTT. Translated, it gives CASSGGLYTGELFF.

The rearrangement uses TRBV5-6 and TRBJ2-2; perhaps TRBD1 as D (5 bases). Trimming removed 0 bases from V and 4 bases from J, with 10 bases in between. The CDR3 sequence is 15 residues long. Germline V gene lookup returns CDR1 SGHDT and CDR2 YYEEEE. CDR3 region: CASSLGGRATGELFF. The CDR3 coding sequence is TGTGCCAGCAGCTTGGGGGGCAGGGCCACCGGGGAGCTGTTTTTT.

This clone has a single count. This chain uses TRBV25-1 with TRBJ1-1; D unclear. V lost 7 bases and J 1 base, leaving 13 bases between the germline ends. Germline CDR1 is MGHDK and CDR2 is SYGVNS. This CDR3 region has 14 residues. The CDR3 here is CASISRLGNTEAFF. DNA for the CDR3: TGTGCCAGCATAAGTAGGTTAGGGAACACTGAAGCTTTCTTT.

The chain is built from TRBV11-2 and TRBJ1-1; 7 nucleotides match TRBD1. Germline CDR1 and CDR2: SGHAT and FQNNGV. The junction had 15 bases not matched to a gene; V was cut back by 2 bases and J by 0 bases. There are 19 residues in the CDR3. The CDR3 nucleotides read TGTGCCAGCAGCTTATCTTTCCGGAGGGGGCGGGAAGTGAACACTGAAGCTTTCTTT. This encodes CASSLSFRRGREVNTEAFF.

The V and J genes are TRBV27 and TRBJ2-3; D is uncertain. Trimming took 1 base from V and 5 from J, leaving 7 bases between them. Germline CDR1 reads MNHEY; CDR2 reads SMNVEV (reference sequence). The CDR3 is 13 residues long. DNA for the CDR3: TGTGCCAGCAGTTTATGGTCGGAAGATACGCAGTATTTT. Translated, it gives CASSLWSEDTQYF.